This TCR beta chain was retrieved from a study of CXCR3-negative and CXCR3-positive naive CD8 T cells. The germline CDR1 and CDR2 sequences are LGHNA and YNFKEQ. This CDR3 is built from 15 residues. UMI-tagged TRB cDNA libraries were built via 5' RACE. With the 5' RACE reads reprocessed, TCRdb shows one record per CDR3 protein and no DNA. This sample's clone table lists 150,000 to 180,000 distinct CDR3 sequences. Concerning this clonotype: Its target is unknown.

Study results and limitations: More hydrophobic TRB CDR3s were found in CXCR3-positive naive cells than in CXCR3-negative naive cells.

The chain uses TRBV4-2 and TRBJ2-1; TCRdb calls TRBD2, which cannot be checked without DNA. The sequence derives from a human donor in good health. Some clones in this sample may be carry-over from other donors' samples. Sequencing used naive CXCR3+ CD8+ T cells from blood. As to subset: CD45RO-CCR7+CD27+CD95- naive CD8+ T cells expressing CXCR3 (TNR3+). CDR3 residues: CASSQVTGGPNEQFF.